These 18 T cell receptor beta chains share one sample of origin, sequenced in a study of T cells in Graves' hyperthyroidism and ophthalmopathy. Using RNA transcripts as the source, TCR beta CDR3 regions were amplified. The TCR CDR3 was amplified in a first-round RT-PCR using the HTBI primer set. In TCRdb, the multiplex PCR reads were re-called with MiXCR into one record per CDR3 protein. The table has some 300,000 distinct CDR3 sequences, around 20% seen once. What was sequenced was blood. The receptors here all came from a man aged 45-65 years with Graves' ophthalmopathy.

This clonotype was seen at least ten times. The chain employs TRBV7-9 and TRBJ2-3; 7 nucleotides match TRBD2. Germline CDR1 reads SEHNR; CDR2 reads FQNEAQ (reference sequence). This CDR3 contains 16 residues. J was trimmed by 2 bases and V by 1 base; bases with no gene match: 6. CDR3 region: CASSLGSSGTTDTQYF. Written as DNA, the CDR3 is TGTGCCAGCAGCTTAGGTTCTAGCGGTACCACAGATACGCAGTATTTT.

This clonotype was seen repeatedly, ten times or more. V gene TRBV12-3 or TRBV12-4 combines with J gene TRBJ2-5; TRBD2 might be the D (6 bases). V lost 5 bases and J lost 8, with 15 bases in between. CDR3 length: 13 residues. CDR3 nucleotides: TGTGCCAGCAGTCCGGGGGTAGGGACCACCCAGTACTTC. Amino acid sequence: CASSPGVGTTQYF.

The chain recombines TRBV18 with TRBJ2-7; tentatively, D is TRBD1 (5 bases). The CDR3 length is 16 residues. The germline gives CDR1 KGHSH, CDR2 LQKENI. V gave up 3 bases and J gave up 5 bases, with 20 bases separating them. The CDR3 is CASSPLGAGPGDEQYF. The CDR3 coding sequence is TGTGCCAGCTCACCCTTGGGTGCAGGGCCAGGAGACGAGCAGTACTTC.

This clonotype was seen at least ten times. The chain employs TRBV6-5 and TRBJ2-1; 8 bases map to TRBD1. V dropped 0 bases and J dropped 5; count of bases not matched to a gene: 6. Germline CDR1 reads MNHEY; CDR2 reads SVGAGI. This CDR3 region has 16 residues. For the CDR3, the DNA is TGTGCCAGCAGTTACTCGGTTCAGGGGGCAAACAATGAGCAGTTCTTC. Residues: CASSYSVQGANNEQFF.

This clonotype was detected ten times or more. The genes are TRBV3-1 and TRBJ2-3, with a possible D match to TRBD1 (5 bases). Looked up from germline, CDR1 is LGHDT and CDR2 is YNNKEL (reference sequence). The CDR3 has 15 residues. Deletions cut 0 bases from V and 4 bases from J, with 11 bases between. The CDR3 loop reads CASSQDREIADTQYF. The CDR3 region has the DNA TGTGCCAGCAGCCAAGACAGGGAAATCGCAGATACGCAGTATTTT.

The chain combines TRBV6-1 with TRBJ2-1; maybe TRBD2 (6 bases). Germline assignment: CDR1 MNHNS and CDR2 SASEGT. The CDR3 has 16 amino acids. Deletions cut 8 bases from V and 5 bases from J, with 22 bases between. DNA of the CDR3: TGTGCCAGCGATATCACCGGGACTTATATCGACAATGAGCAGTTCTTC. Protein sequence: CASDITGTYIDNEQFF.

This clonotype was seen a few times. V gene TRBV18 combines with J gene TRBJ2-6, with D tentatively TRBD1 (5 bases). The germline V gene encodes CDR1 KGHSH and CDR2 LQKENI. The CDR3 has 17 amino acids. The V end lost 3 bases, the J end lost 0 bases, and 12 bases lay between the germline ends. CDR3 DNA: TGTGCCAGCTCACCCCTACAGGTCACCTCTGGGGCCAACGTCCTGACTTTC. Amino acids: CASSPLQVTSGANVLTF.

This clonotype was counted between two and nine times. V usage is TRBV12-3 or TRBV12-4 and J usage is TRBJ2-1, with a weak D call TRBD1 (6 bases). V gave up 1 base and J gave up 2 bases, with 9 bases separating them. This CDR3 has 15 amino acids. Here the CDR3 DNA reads TGTGCCAGCAGTTTAGGACAGGTACCCTACAATGAGCAGTTCTTC. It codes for CASSLGQVPYNEQFF.

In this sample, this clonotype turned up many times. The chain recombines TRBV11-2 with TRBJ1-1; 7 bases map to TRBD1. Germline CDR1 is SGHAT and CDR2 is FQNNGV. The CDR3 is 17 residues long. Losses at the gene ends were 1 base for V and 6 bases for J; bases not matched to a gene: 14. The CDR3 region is CASSLAYRRDRAPEAFF. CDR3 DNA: TGTGCCAGCAGCTTAGCGTATAGGAGAGACAGGGCCCCTGAAGCTTTCTTT.

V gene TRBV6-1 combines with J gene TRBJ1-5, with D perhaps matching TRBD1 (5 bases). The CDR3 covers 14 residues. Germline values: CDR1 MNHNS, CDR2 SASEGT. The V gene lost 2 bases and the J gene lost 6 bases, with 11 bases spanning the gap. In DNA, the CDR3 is TGTGCCAGCAGTGAAATAGGGGTAGGTCAGCCCCAGCATTTT. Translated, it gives CASSEIGVGQPQHF.

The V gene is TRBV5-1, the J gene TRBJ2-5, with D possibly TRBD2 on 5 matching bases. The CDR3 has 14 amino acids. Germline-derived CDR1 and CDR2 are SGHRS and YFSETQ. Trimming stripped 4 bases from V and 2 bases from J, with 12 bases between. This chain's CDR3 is CASSPGVPQETQYF. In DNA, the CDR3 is TGCGCCAGCAGCCCCGGGGTACCTCAAGAGACCCAGTACTTC.

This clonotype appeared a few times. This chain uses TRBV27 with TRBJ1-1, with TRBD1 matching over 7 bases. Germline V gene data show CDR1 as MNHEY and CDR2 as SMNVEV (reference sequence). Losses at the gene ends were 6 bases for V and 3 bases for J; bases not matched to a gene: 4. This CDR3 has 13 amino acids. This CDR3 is CASRNRGDTEAFF. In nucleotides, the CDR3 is TGTGCCAGCAGGAACAGGGGAGACACTGAAGCTTTCTTT.

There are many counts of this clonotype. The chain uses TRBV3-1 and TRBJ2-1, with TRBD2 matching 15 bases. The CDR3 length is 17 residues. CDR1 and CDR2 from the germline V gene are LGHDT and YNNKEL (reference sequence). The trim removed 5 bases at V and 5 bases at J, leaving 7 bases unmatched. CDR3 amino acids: CASSRTSGRADDNEQFF. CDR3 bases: TGTGCCAGCAGCAGGACTAGCGGGAGGGCCGATGACAATGAGCAGTTCTTC.

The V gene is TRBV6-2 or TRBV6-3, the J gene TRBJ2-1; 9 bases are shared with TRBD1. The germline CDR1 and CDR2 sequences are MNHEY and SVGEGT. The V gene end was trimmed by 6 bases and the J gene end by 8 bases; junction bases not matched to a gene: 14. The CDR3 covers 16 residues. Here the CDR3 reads CASRTITGGAAHEQFF. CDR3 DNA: TGTGCCAGCAGAACAATTACAGGGGGCGCCGCGCATGAGCAGTTCTTC.

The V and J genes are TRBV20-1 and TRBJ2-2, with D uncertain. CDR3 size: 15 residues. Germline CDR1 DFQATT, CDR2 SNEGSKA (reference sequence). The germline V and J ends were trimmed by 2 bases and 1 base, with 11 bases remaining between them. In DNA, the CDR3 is TGCAGTGCTAGACTAGTAGTAGGGAACACCGGGGAGCTGTTTTTT. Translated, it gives CSARLVVGNTGELFF.

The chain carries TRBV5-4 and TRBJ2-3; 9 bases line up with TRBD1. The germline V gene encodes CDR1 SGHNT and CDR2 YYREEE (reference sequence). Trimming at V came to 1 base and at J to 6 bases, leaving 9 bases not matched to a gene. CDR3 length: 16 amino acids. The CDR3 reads CASSLYPGQGTDTQYF. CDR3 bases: TGTGCCAGCAGCTTGTACCCAGGACAGGGGACTGATACGCAGTATTTT.

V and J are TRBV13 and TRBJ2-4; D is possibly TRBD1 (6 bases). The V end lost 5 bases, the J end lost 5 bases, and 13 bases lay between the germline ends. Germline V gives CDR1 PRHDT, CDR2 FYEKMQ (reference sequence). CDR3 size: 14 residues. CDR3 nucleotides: TGTGCCAGCAGCGTTTGGACAGACCAAAACATTCAGTACTTC. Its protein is CASSVWTDQNIQYF.

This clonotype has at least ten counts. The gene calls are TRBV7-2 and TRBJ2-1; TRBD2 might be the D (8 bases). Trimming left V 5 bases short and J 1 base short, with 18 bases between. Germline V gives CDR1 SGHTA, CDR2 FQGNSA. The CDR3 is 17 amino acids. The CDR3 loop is CASSERGGRGSYNEQFF. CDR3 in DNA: TGTGCCAGCAGCGAACGGGGGGGCAGGGGGTCCTACAATGAGCAGTTCTTC. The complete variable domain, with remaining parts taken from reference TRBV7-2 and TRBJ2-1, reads GAGVSQSPSNKVTEKGKDVELRCDPISGHTALYWYRQSLGQGLEFLIYFQGNSAPDKSGLPSDRFSAERTGGSVSTLTIQRTQQEDSAVYLCASSERGGRGSYNEQFFGPGTRLTVL.